A single sample is the source of the 28 T cell receptor beta chains below, sequenced in a study of CD8 T cells in Susac syndrome. RNA amounts of roughly 0.5 to 1 ug underwent reverse transcription with random hexamers. TCRdb fed the immunoSEQ multiplex PCR reads into MiXCR, producing one record per CDR3 protein. The data show under 250,000 distinct CDR3 sequences, approximately 94% seen once. Sequenced material: CD4+ T cells from PBMCs. All receptors derive from a human donor with Susac syndrome.

J is TRBJ1-1 and V is TRBV28, with 7 bases aligning to TRBD1. Trimming took 7 bases from V and 5 from J; bases not matched to a gene: 10. CDR1 is MDHEN, CDR2 SYDVKM, per germline. The CDR3 runs to 14 residues. The CDR3 sequence is CASKTGGTATEAFF. The CDR3 DNA reads TGTGCCAGCAAGACGGGTGGGACAGCGACTGAAGCTTTCTTT.

This clonotype was seen a handful of times. The V and J genes are TRBV18 and TRBJ2-5; unclear D gene. V lost 3 bases and J lost 5, with 16 bases in between. Germline V gene sequence: CDR1 KGHSH, CDR2 LQKENI. The length of the CDR3 is 15 residues. The CDR3 coding sequence is TGTGCCAGCTCACCCCCCCTGGGAAGCGAGGAGACCCAGTACTTC. Translating it yields CASSPPLGSEETQYF.

The chain joins TRBV3-1 to TRBJ2-1, with D possibly being TRBD1 or TRBD2 (5 bases each). The germline V gene has CDR1 LGHDT and CDR2 YNNKEL (reference sequence). Between the trimmed V and J ends, which lost 2 bases and 9 bases, there was a span of 14 bases. The CDR3 covers 14 residues. The CDR3 DNA is TGTGCCAGCAGCCAAACATCCGGGGCGGTTGAGCAGTTCTTC. This encodes CASSQTSGAVEQFF.

The chain uses TRBV14 and TRBJ2-7; D is perhaps TRBD1 or TRBD2 (5 bases each). This CDR3 region has 15 residues. Per the germline V gene, CDR1 is SGHDN and CDR2 is FVKESK. Trimming cost V 3 bases and J 1 base, with 13 bases left between them. In nucleotides, the CDR3 is TGTGCCAGCAGCCAGCCGGGACCGTTGTCCTACGAGCAGTACTTC. It is translated as CASSQPGPLSYEQYF. Complete variable domain (other parts from reference TRBV14 and TRBJ2-7): EAGVTQFPSHSVIEKGQTVTLRCDPISGHDNLYWYRRVMGKEIKFLLHFVKESKQDESGMPNNRFLAERTGGTYSTLKVQPAELEDSGVYFCASSQPGPLSYEQYFGPGTRLTVT.

V usage is TRBV4-3 and J usage is TRBJ2-1; no definite D call. This CDR3 region has 14 residues. The germline V gene encodes CDR1 LGHNA and CDR2 YSLEER. Trimming shortened V by 4 bases and J by 6 bases, and 13 bases separated the two germline ends. The CDR3 reads CASSREPVSNEQFF. In DNA, the CDR3 is TGCGCCAGCAGCCGAGAACCTGTAAGCAATGAGCAGTTCTTC.

The chain employs TRBV2 and TRBJ2-5, with TRBD1 identical over 7 bases. Germline CDR1 SNHLY, CDR2 FYNNEI. V lost 9 bases, J lost 0 bases, and 1 base stayed unmatched. The CDR3 is 12 amino acids. The CDR3 DNA follows: TGTGCCAGGGGACAGTACCAAGAGACCCAGTACTTC. Translated: CARGQYQETQYF.

V and J are TRBV5-1 and TRBJ2-5; no clear D. The germline V gene encodes CDR1 SGHRS and CDR2 YFSETQ. V dropped 6 bases and J dropped 2 bases, with 14 bases sitting between them. The CDR3 loop spans 14 amino acids. CDR3 loop: CASMLLGPQETQYF. For the CDR3, the DNA is TGCGCCAGCATGCTCTTGGGCCCGCAAGAGACCCAGTACTTC.

The chain couples TRBV2 to TRBJ2-7; a possible D gene is TRBD2 (5 bases). This CDR3 spans 13 amino acids. Germline loops: CDR1 SNHLY, CDR2 FYNNEI. The V end was cut by 8 bases, the J end by 3 bases, with 14 bases between. As DNA, the CDR3 is TGTGCCAGCCGCGCAGTTCGGGGCTACGAGCAGTACTTC. Amino acids: CASRAVRGYEQYF.

This chain uses TRBV12-3 or TRBV12-4 with TRBJ2-3; D gene ambiguous. The ends were cut back, 2 bases at V and 4 bases at J, with 19 bases in the middle. The CDR3 loop spans 17 amino acids. The CDR3 region has the DNA TGTGCCAGCAGTTTAATACTCTCCGCTTCCCCGCCAGATACGCAGTATTTT. As protein: CASSLILSASPPDTQYF.

This clonotype was recorded only once. The chain is built from TRBV6-5 and TRBJ1-1, with D perhaps TRBD1 (5 bases). Germline loops: CDR1 MNHEY, CDR2 SVGAGI. This CDR3 region has 15 residues. V lost 6 bases and J lost 1, with 15 bases in between. The CDR3 loop reads CASRPNGAGNTEAFF. As DNA, the CDR3 is TGTGCCAGCAGGCCGAACGGGGCTGGGAACACTGAAGCTTTCTTT.

As DNA, the CDR3 is TGCAGTGCTTCCTGGACAGGGCGCTTGGATACGCAGTATTTT. It specifies CSASWTGRLDTQYF. The chain has TRBV20-1 and TRBJ2-3, with 8 bases aligning to TRBD1. CDR1 and CDR2 (germline): DFQATT, SNEGSKA (reference sequence). The length of the CDR3 is 14 residues. V lost 5 bases, J lost 6 bases, and 10 bases stayed unmatched.

The V and J genes are TRBV9 and TRBJ1-4, with a tentative D call TRBD1 (5 bases). The germline V and J ends were trimmed by 0 bases and 6 bases, with 15 bases remaining between them. CDR1 is SGDLS, CDR2 YYNGEE, per germline. This CDR3 is 16 amino acids long. The CDR3 DNA reads as TGTGCCAGCAGCGTAGAGGCACGGACACATGATGAAAAACTGTTTTTT. Amino acids: CASSVEARTHDEKLFF.

This clonotype has more than one count but fewer than ten. The gene calls are TRBV27 and TRBJ1-5, with a weak D call TRBD1 (6 bases). The CDR3 runs 14 residues. The V gene lost 2 bases and the J gene lost 6 bases, with 11 bases spanning the gap. The germline CDR1 and CDR2 sequences are MNHEY and SMNVEV (reference sequence). The CDR3 loop is CASSLGGGGQPQHF. CDR3 DNA: TGTGCCAGCAGTTTAGGAGGGGGAGGTCAGCCCCAGCATTTT.

This clonotype was observed once. This rearrangement joins TRBV11-2 to TRBJ2-6; D gene uncertain. Trimming shortened V by 5 bases and J by 0 bases, and 14 bases separated the two germline ends. The CDR3 contains 17 residues. Germline assignment: CDR1 SGHAT and CDR2 FQNNGV. CDR3 DNA sequence: TGTGCCAGCAGCCCCCGGACGGTTAGCTCTGGGGCCAACGTCCTGACTTTC. It yields the protein CASSPRTVSSGANVLTF.

A word on this clonotype: Germline and junction disagree at one end, which may indicate a read error. The V gene is TRBV7-7, the J gene TRBJ2-7, with TRBD1 identical over 10 bases. The CDR3 sequence is 13 residues long. Germline V gene sequence: CDR1 SSHAT, CDR2 FNYEAQ (reference sequence). The CDR3 region has the DNA TGTGCTAGCAGCTCCGACAGGGGGCAAGAGCAGTACTTC. Protein: CASSSDRGQEQYF.

The rearrangement links TRBV29-1 to TRBJ1-1; 8 bases map to TRBD1. This CDR3 comprises 17 residues. Unmatched junction bases numbered 18, after V lost 5 bases and J lost 4 bases. Looked up from germline, CDR1 is SQVTM and CDR2 is ANQGSEA. The chain's CDR3 is CSVLFSSGGRGGTEAFF. The CDR3 region has the DNA TGCAGCGTTCTCTTCTCCTCAGGGGGCAGAGGAGGCACTGAAGCTTTCTTT.

J is TRBJ2-2 and V is TRBV7-3; 9 bases match TRBD1. With 3 bases clipped from V and 6 bases from J, the junction kept 5 bases outside the gene matches. The V gene's germline CDR1 is SGHTA and CDR2 FQGTGA. The CDR3 is 15 amino acids. The CDR3 DNA sequence: TGTGCCAGCAGCTTTCGGACAGGGGAGGCCGGGGAGCTGTTTTTT. Its translation is CASSFRTGEAGELFF.

Written as DNA, the CDR3 is TGTGCCAGCAGTTACTTGGGCGCCCAAGGGACCGGGGAGCTGTTTTTT. Its translation is CASSYLGAQGTGELFF. V and J are TRBV6-5 and TRBJ2-2; D is unresolved. The CDR3 runs 16 residues. V was shortened by 1 base and J by 5 bases, with 14 bases between the two germline ends. Looked up from germline, CDR1 is MNHEY and CDR2 is SVGAGI.

The chain links TRBV6-5 to TRBJ1-1, with a weak D call TRBD1 (5 bases). CDR3 length: 12 residues. The germline V and J ends were trimmed by 6 bases and 9 bases, with 14 bases remaining between them. Per germline, CDR1 MNHEY and CDR2 SVGAGI. The CDR3, as DNA: TGTGCCAGCAGGAATGGGGGAAGGAAAGCTTTCTTT. It specifies CASRNGGRKAFF.

This chain links TRBV20-1 with TRBJ2-5, with 7 nucleotides matching TRBD1. This CDR3 comprises 14 residues. Germline V gene sequence: CDR1 DFQATT, CDR2 SNEGSKA (reference sequence). The junction had 6 bases not matched to a gene; V was cut back by 2 bases and J by 3 bases. CDR3 sequence reads: CSARHGTAKETQYF. As DNA, the CDR3 is TGCAGTGCTAGACATGGGACAGCGAAAGAGACCCAGTACTTC.

Here the CDR3 DNA reads TGTGCCAGCAGTTACTCGAAAGTGGGGGGCAGAGCTTTCTTT. Amino acids: CASSYSKVGGRAFF. This rearrangement joins TRBV6-5 to TRBJ1-1; D is perhaps TRBD1 (6 bases). CDR1 MNHEY and CDR2 SVGAGI come from the germline V gene. The CDR3 is 14 amino acids. The ends were cut back, 0 bases at V and 10 bases at J, with 15 bases in the middle.

The CDR3 region has the DNA TGTGCCAGCAGCAGAAAAGGGTTTTCCTCCTACGAGCAGTACTTC. Its protein is CASSRKGFSSYEQYF. J is TRBJ2-7 and V is TRBV3-1; D unclear. With 5 bases removed from V and 0 bases from J, the gap between germline ends came to 14 bases. This CDR3 has 15 residues. The germline V gene encodes CDR1 LGHDT and CDR2 YNNKEL (reference sequence).

This clonotype appeared a single time. The chain combines TRBV20-1 with TRBJ1-1; D gene ambiguous. The V end lost 0 bases, the J end lost 0 bases, and 11 bases lay between the germline ends. Per the germline V gene, CDR1 is DFQATT and CDR2 is SNEGSKA (reference sequence). CDR3 length: 15 amino acids. The CDR3 nucleotides read TGCAGTGCTAGAGATCCGACGACCCTGAACACTGAAGCTTTCTTT. Its translation: CSARDPTTLNTEAFF.

The chain combines TRBV2 with TRBJ2-5; a possible D gene is TRBD1 (6 bases). Germline lookup yields CDR1 SNHLY and CDR2 FYNNEI. V lost 4 bases, J lost 5 bases, and 14 bases lay in between. The CDR3 is 14 amino acids. This CDR3 is CASSVGGNAETQYF. Written as DNA, the CDR3 is TGTGCCAGCAGTGTAGGGGGTAACGCGGAGACCCAGTACTTC.

The chain joins TRBV20-1 to TRBJ1-2; TRBD1 matches at 7 bases. Germline CDR1 reads DFQATT; CDR2 reads SNEGSKA (reference sequence). The J segment lost 4 bases and the V segment lost 1 base, leaving 9 bases of the junction unmatched. This CDR3 has 15 residues. This CDR3 reads CSARGSTGWGYGYTF. In DNA form, the CDR3 reads TGCAGTGCTAGAGGTTCGACAGGGTGGGGCTATGGCTACACCTTC.

The V gene is TRBV25-1, the J gene TRBJ1-2; 10 positions agree with TRBD1. J lost 6 bases, V lost 4 bases, and 8 bases had no gene match. The CDR3 is 15 amino acids. Germline V CDR1 and CDR2: MGHDK, SYGVNS. The chain's CDR3 is CASSGRDRGTDGYTF. The CDR3 bases are TGTGCCAGCAGTGGCCGGGACAGGGGAACGGATGGCTACACCTTC.

CDR3 loop: CASSLSTGLTEAFF. In DNA, the CDR3 is TGTGCCAGCTCACTATCCACGGGGCTCACTGAAGCTTTCTTT. V is TRBV18 and J is TRBJ1-1; maybe TRBD1 (5 bases). The length of the CDR3 is 14 residues. Trimming removed 4 bases at V and 4 bases at J, with 13 bases between. From germline, CDR1 is KGHSH and CDR2 LQKENI.

The chain uses TRBV28 and TRBJ1-1; TRBD1 might be the D (6 bases). This CDR3 spans 15 amino acids. Germline V gives CDR1 MDHEN, CDR2 SYDVKM. Trimming stripped 4 bases from V and 1 base from J, with 13 bases between. In DNA, the CDR3 is TGTGCCAGCAGTTGGGACCAGGGGAAGAACACTGAAGCTTTCTTT. Protein sequence: CASSWDQGKNTEAFF.